This TCR beta chain was captured in a study of CD8 T cells in Susac syndrome. From blood CD8+ and CD4+ T cells, TCR beta sequences were generated. The CD8+ and CD4+ T cells were isolated magnetically using a negative isolation approach, whereas the TEMRA cells were enriched by FACS. Reverse transcription of about 0.5 to 1 ug RNA was carried out with random hexamers. TCRdb used MiXCR to reprocess the immunoSEQ multiplex PCR reads, holding one entry per CDR3 protein. The profile shows approximately 150,000 distinct CDR3 sequences, roughly 80% of them singletons. Looked up from germline, CDR1 is SGHAT and CDR2 is FQNNGV. The CDR3 runs to 19 residues. Germline trimming cut 5 bases from V and 0 bases from J; bases unmatched to any gene: 10.

The chain uses TRBV11-2 and TRBJ2-1; 13 bases align to TRBD2. The receptor's source is a human donor with multiple sclerosis. Material for sequencing was CD8+ T cells from PBMCs. The CDR3 DNA sequence: TGTGCCAGCAGCCGAGGACTAGCGGGAGCCCCAAGCTCCTACAATGAGCAGTTCTTC. Translating it yields CASSRGLAGAPSSYNEQFF.